The 14 T cell receptor beta chains below all came from one sample that was sequenced in a study of T cells in Graves' hyperthyroidism and ophthalmopathy. Authors of the study amplified TCR beta CDR3 regions from RNA transcripts. When the TCR CDR3 underwent first-round RT-PCR, the HTBI primer set was used. MiXCR, applied by TCRdb to the multiplex PCR reads, yields one record per CDR3 protein. The sample contains around 620,000 distinct CDR3 sequences, around 15% of which appear only once. Material: blood. These TCRs come from a woman aged 25-40 years with Graves' hyperthyroidism.

This clonotype was observed many times. The V call is TRBV28, the J call TRBJ1-2; possibly TRBD1 for D (5 bases). Germline values: CDR1 MDHEN, CDR2 SYDVKM. This CDR3 spans 15 amino acids. V gave up 5 bases and J gave up 3 bases, with 16 bases separating them. CDR3 coding DNA: TGTGCCAGCAGTCCCTTGTCGGGGCCCCACTATGGCTACACCTTC. This gives the protein CASSPLSGPHYGYTF.

The gene calls are TRBV9 and TRBJ2-7, with 10 nucleotides matching TRBD2. V shed 5 bases, J shed 2 bases, and the junction held 10 bases outside the gene matches. CDR3 size: 16 residues. Germline V gene lookup returns CDR1 SGDLS and CDR2 YYNGEE. As DNA, the CDR3 is TGTGCCAGCAGTAAGTTCCGGACTAGCGGAACCTACGAGCAGTACTTC. Translation gives CASSKFRTSGTYEQYF.

This clonotype was detected ten times or more. CDR3 amino acids: CASSYASGRGTYEQYF. The CDR3 nucleotides are TGTGCCAGCAGTTACGCTAGCGGGAGGGGGACCTACGAGCAGTACTTC. This rearrangement joins TRBV6-6 to TRBJ2-7; the match to TRBD2 covers 12 bases. With 2 bases clipped from V and 2 bases from J, the junction kept 4 bases outside the gene matches. The V gene's germline CDR1 is MNHNY and CDR2 SVGAGI (reference sequence). The CDR3 length is 16 residues.

This clonotype was seen at least ten times. V and J are TRBV2 and TRBJ1-1; perhaps TRBD1 as D (5 bases). Looked up from germline, CDR1 is SNHLY and CDR2 is FYNNEI. The germline V and J ends were trimmed by 6 bases and 0 bases, with 17 bases remaining between them. The length of the CDR3 is 16 residues. The CDR3 DNA is TGTGCCAGCAGGGACCGGGACGTCGGGATGAACACTGAAGCTTTCTTT. Translating gives CASRDRDVGMNTEAFF.

The chain recombines TRBV11-1 with TRBJ2-1, with D hard to call. The V and J ends lost 3 bases and 10 bases respectively, with 7 bases between them. Per the germline V gene, CDR1 is SGHAT and CDR2 is FQDESV (reference sequence). The CDR3 extends over 11 amino acids. In nucleotides, the CDR3 is TGTGCCAGCAGCTTTGTAGAAGAGCAGTTCTTC. Its protein is CASSFVEEQFF. The complete variable domain, with remaining parts taken from reference TRBV11-1 and TRBJ2-1, reads EAEVAQSPRYKITEKSQAVAFWCDPISGHATLYWYRQILGQGPELLVQFQDESVVDDSQLPKDRFSAERLKGVDSTLKIQPAELGDSAMYLCASSFVEEQFFGPGTRLTVL.

In this sample, this clonotype turned up many times. The rearrangement uses TRBV2 and TRBJ1-1; a weak D match, TRBD1 (5 bases). Germline loops: CDR1 SNHLY, CDR2 FYNNEI. Between the trimmed V and J ends, which lost 3 bases and 1 base, there was a span of 6 bases. The CDR3 is made up of 13 amino acids. The CDR3 spells CASSDQGNTEAFF. The CDR3 DNA reads as TGTGCCAGCAGTGACCAGGGGAACACTGAAGCTTTCTTT.

This clonotype was seen only once. The chain joins TRBV18 to TRBJ2-5; 12 nucleotides match TRBD2. Germline lookup yields CDR1 KGHSH and CDR2 LQKENI. This CDR3 has 15 amino acids. Trimming removed 2 bases from V and 4 bases from J; junction bases left unmatched: 2. Here the CDR3 reads CASSPASGRAETQYF. DNA for the CDR3: TGTGCCAGCTCACCAGCTAGCGGGAGGGCAGAGACCCAGTACTTC.

This clonotype was observed at least ten times. The gene calls are TRBV28 and TRBJ1-5, with D hard to call. V was cut by 2 bases and J by 6 bases, with 2 bases left in between. The CDR3 extends over 11 amino acids. Germline V gives CDR1 MDHEN, CDR2 SYDVKM. The CDR3 DNA reads TGTGCCAGCAGTTTAAGTCAGCCCCAGCATTTT. As protein: CASSLSQPQHF.

This clonotype was observed a handful of times. The chain has TRBV4-1 and TRBJ2-7; possibly TRBD1 or TRBD2 for D (5 bases each). V lost 1 base to trimming and J lost 7 bases, with 14 bases between them. The CDR3 totals 14 residues. Germline V lookup: CDR1 MGHRA, CDR2 YSYEKL. DNA for the CDR3: TGCGCCAGCAGCCAAGGGGGGAATACGCGGGAGCAGTACTTC. As protein: CASSQGGNTREQYF.

A few counts support this clonotype. The chain links TRBV6-1 to TRBJ1-2, with D possibly being TRBD1 (5 bases). V gave up 7 bases and J gave up 9 bases, with 18 bases separating them. CDR3 size: 13 residues. Germline assignment: CDR1 MNHNS and CDR2 SASEGT. CDR3 in amino acids: CASNRDPLGSYTF. DNA of the CDR3: TGTGCCAGCAACCGGGACCCCTTAGGAAGCTACACCTTC.

V and J are TRBV5-5 and TRBJ1-1; a possible D gene is TRBD1 (5 bases). Trimming stripped 0 bases from V and 5 bases from J, with 14 bases between. CDR1 is SGHKS and CDR2 is YYEKEE in the germline V gene (reference sequence). The CDR3 spans 15 residues. The CDR3 here is CASSLGWGGWTEAFF. In nucleotides, the CDR3 is TGTGCCAGCAGCTTGGGGTGGGGGGGGTGGACTGAAGCTTTCTTT.

The rearrangement joins TRBV28 to TRBJ2-1; TRBD1 matches at 11 bases. The CDR3 sequence is 15 residues long. J gave up 8 bases and V 3 bases, and 6 bases lay outside the gene matches. CDR1 MDHEN and CDR2 SYDVKM come from the germline V gene. CDR3 residues: CASSFEDRGPDEQFF. CDR3 coding DNA: TGTGCCAGCAGTTTTGAGGACAGGGGGCCGGATGAGCAGTTCTTC.

This clonotype came up many times. This chain links TRBV27 with TRBJ1-6, with a possible D match to TRBD1 (6 bases). Trimming stripped 4 bases from V and 13 bases from J, with 17 bases between. Germline CDR1 is MNHEY and CDR2 is SMNVEV (reference sequence). The CDR3 loop spans 14 amino acids. The CDR3 DNA sequence: TGTGCCAGCAGTTGGGGAACACAGGGAGCGCCCCTCCACTTT. Its protein product is CASSWGTQGAPLHF.

There are many counts of this clonotype. The chain carries TRBV20-1 and TRBJ2-7, with D hard to call. This CDR3 is built from 11 residues. V was trimmed by 0 bases and J by 5 bases, leaving 5 bases between them. Germline V gene sequence: CDR1 DFQATT, CDR2 SNEGSKA (reference sequence). Here the CDR3 reads CSAREFDEQYF. The CDR3 nucleotides read TGCAGTGCTAGAGAGTTTGACGAGCAGTACTTC.